Following are 32 T cell receptor beta chains from one sample sequenced in a study of T cell responses to AZD1222 COVID-19 vaccine (dated by TCRdb to the early 2020s). The intended sense of this specimen's time point label: baseline before first vaccination. Receptor amplification or capture employed the immunoSEQ multiplex PCR assay. Held by TCRdb, this immuneACCESS table contains in-frame sequences only and omits some clones. Under half of the omission traces to an unresolved V gene where checked; the cause of the rest is unknown. The sample records about 190,000 clones, roughly 93% of which are singletons. The ten largest make up approximately 0.98% of the sample. The sample consisted of peripheral blood, taken on day 0 of AZD1222 vaccination. The receptors shown here come from an adult in good health.

The rearrangement uses TRBV5-1 and TRBJ2-1, with D maybe TRBD1 (5 bases). V was shortened by 0 bases and J by 4 bases, with 14 bases between the two germline ends. Germline lookup yields CDR1 SGHRS and CDR2 YFSETQ. The CDR3 extends over 16 amino acids. The CDR3 protein is CASSLAGRTGYNEQFF. CDR3 in DNA: TGCGCCAGCAGCTTGGCCGGCAGAACAGGATACAATGAGCAGTTCTTC. Looking up the rest from reference TRBV5-1 and TRBJ2-1 gives the full variable domain: KAGVTQTPRYLIKTRGQQVTLSCSPISGHRSVSWYQQTPGQGLQFLFEYFSETQRNKGNFPGRFSGRQFSNSRSEMNVSTLELGDSALYLCASSLAGRTGYNEQFFGPGTRLTVL.

The chain joins TRBV7-8 to TRBJ1-5; tentatively, D is TRBD1 (5 bases). CDR1 is SGHVS and CDR2 is FQNEAQ in the germline V gene. V was trimmed by 5 bases and J by 6 bases, leaving 20 bases between them. The CDR3 runs 16 residues. The CDR3 coding sequence is TGTGCCAGCAGCCCCAGGGTGTTGCAAATCGGTCAGCCCCAGCATTTT. Its translation is CASSPRVLQIGQPQHF.

The genes are TRBV2 and TRBJ2-5; D uncertain. The V gene's germline CDR1 is SNHLY and CDR2 FYNNEI. The CDR3 length is 11 residues. V lost 1 base, J lost 5 bases, and 2 bases lay in between. CDR3 region: CASSEEETQYF. CDR3 DNA sequence: TGTGCCAGCAGTGAAGAGGAGACCCAGTACTTC.

This clone was seen more than once but under ten times. The rearrangement joins TRBV2 to TRBJ1-4, with 8 bases identical to TRBD1. The junction had 13 bases not matched to a gene; V was cut back by 8 bases and J by 5 bases. The CDR3 has 16 residues. The germline V gene encodes CDR1 SNHLY and CDR2 FYNNEI. The CDR3 here is CASHYPQQGENEKLFF. DNA for the CDR3: TGTGCCAGCCATTACCCACAACAGGGGGAGAATGAAAAACTGTTTTTT.

The chain links TRBV9 to TRBJ2-2; D not resolved. The CDR3 extends over 14 amino acids. V shed 0 bases and J shed 5 bases, with 8 bases lying between them. The V gene's germline CDR1 is SGDLS and CDR2 YYNGEE. This chain's CDR3 is CASSVATETGELFF. The CDR3 DNA is TGTGCCAGCAGCGTAGCTACTGAGACCGGGGAGCTGTTTTTT.

The chain carries TRBV28 and TRBJ1-5; a possible D gene is TRBD1 (6 bases). CDR1 and CDR2 from the germline V gene are MDHEN and SYDVKM. Trimming removed 5 bases at V and 6 bases at J, with 17 bases between. This CDR3 is 15 amino acids long. CDR3 sequence: CASSTNREHPQPQHF. The CDR3 DNA reads TGTGCCAGCAGTACAAACAGGGAGCATCCTCAGCCCCAGCATTTT. Variable domain in full (rest from reference TRBV28 and TRBJ1-5): DVKVTQSSRYLVKRTGEKVFLECVQDMDHENMFWYRQDPGLGLRLIYFSYDVKMKEKGDIPEGYSVSREKKERFSLILESASTNQTSMYLCASSTNREHPQPQHFGDGTRLSIL.

The sample holds one count of this clone. The rearrangement links TRBV7-9 to TRBJ2-3; unclear D gene. In germline, CDR1 is SEHNR, CDR2 FQNEAQ (reference sequence). The CDR3 is 13 residues long. V was shortened by 5 bases and J by 6 bases, with 12 bases between the two germline ends. CDR3 nucleotides: TGTGCCAGCAGCCTAGTTGTGACGGATACGCAGTATTTT. Translation gives CASSLVVTDTQYF. Filled out from reference TRBV7-9 and TRBJ2-3, the complete variable domain reads DTGVSQNPRHKITKRGQNVTFRCDPISEHNRLYWYRQTLGQGPEFLTYFQNEAQLEKSRLLSDRFSAERPKGSFSTLEIQRTEQGDSAMYLCASSLVVTDTQYFGPGTRLTVL.

The V gene is TRBV9, the J gene TRBJ2-7; D is undetermined. V was trimmed by 3 bases and J by 3 bases, leaving 10 bases between them. CDR1 and CDR2 (germline): SGDLS, YYNGEE. This CDR3 region has 13 residues. The CDR3 is CASSAPADYEQYF. CDR3 DNA: TGTGCCAGCAGCGCCCCGGCAGACTACGAGCAGTACTTC.

This clone was detected only once. J is TRBJ1-1 and V is TRBV5-1, with D hard to call. The CDR3 loop spans 12 amino acids. Trimming stripped 1 base from V and 5 bases from J, with 6 bases between. Germline V lookup: CDR1 SGHRS, CDR2 YFSETQ. CDR3 sequence reads: CASSLHPTEAFF. DNA of the CDR3: TGCGCCAGCAGCTTGCACCCGACTGAAGCTTTCTTT.

The chain combines TRBV7-2 with TRBJ2-6, with D possibly matching TRBD1 (5 bases). Germline CDR1 SGHTA, CDR2 FQGNSA. The CDR3 consists of 16 residues. The ends were cut back, 5 bases at V and 9 bases at J, with 20 bases in the middle. CDR3 protein: CASSDTTGLLFNVLTF. For the CDR3, the DNA is TGTGCCAGCAGCGATACAACAGGATTGTTGTTCAACGTCCTGACTTTC.

This clone was picked up a small number of times. The chain has TRBV18 and TRBJ2-3; D is undetermined. Germline V gene sequence: CDR1 KGHSH, CDR2 LQKENI. The CDR3 runs 13 residues. Trimming pared 4 bases from V and 5 bases from J, leaving 10 bases between. CDR3 bases: TGTGCCAGCTCACTCTCCTGGGAAGATACGCAGTATTTT. The encoded protein is CASSLSWEDTQYF. Complete variable domain (other parts from reference TRBV18 and TRBJ2-3): NAGVMQNPRHLVRRRGQEARLRCSPMKGHSHVYWYRQLPEEGLKFMVYLQKENIIDESGMPKERFSAEFPKEGPSILRIQQVVRGDSAAYFCASSLSWEDTQYFGPGTRLTVL.

The V gene is TRBV27, the J gene TRBJ2-1, with 7 bases that match TRBD1. V gave up 6 bases and J gave up 5 bases; unmatched junction bases: 4. The CDR3 consists of 13 residues. CDR1 and CDR2 (germline): MNHEY, SMNVEV (reference sequence). The chain's CDR3 is CASRPTGNNEQFF. The CDR3 DNA sequence: TGTGCCAGCAGGCCGACAGGGAACAATGAGCAGTTCTTC.

This rearrangement joins TRBV19 to TRBJ2-7; 8 positions match TRBD1. Germline V gene sequence: CDR1 LNHDA, CDR2 SQIVND (reference sequence). V lost 10 bases, J lost 0 bases, and 5 bases stayed unmatched. The CDR3 runs 13 residues. The CDR3 DNA reads TGTGCCACCTCGGACAGGGCCTCCTACGAGCAGTACTTC. Protein: CATSDRASYEQYF.

The chain combines TRBV3-1 (or the pseudogene TRBV3-2) with TRBJ2-7; a weak D match, TRBD1 (8 bases). V was trimmed by 4 bases and J by 12 bases, leaving 19 bases between them. Germline V CDR1 and CDR2: LGHDT, YNNKEL (reference sequence). CDR3 length equals 13 residues. The CDR3 spells CASSPNRGGRLYF. In DNA form, the CDR3 reads TGTGCCAGCAGCCCCAACAGGGGGGGACGGCTGTACTTC.

This chain connects TRBV11-1 to TRBJ2-7, with 9 positions matching TRBD1. The germline V gene has CDR1 SGHAT and CDR2 FQDESV (reference sequence). V lost 4 bases to trimming and J lost 0 bases; unmatched junction nucleotides: 1. The CDR3 extends over 14 amino acids. CDR3: CASSSGQGSYEQYF. As DNA, the CDR3 is TGTGCCAGCAGCTCGGGACAGGGCTCCTACGAGCAGTACTTC.

The gene calls are TRBV2 and TRBJ2-3; D remains ambiguous. Germline-derived CDR1 and CDR2 are SNHLY and FYNNEI. CDR3 size: 16 residues. V lost 2 bases to trimming and J lost 2 bases, with 14 bases between them. Here the CDR3 reads CASSETRLPTTDTQYF. DNA for the CDR3: TGTGCCAGCAGTGAAACCCGGCTCCCTACCACAGATACGCAGTATTTT.

CDR3 protein: CASKSDLGYQETQYF. CDR3 coding DNA: TGTGCCAGCAAATCGGACCTGGGGTACCAAGAGACCCAGTACTTC. This chain uses TRBV27 with TRBJ2-5; D remains unclear. Germline-derived CDR1 and CDR2 are MNHEY and SMNVEV (reference sequence). V gave up 7 bases and J gave up 0 bases, with 15 bases separating them. This CDR3 contains 15 residues.

This sequence joins TRBV5-1 and TRBJ2-6; 8 nucleotides match TRBD1. V shed 4 bases, J shed 4 bases, and the junction held 10 bases outside the gene matches. The CDR3 spans 17 residues. CDR1 is SGHRS, CDR2 YFSETQ, per germline. The CDR3 DNA sequence: TGCGCCAGCAGCCCCACTGGACAGGGCCCCGGGGCCAACGTCCTGACTTTC. Its translation: CASSPTGQGPGANVLTF.

The chain uses TRBV28 and TRBJ2-1; D not resolved. The CDR3 runs 10 residues. Looked up from germline, CDR1 is MDHEN and CDR2 is SYDVKM. Trimming pared 5 bases from V and 6 bases from J, leaving 2 bases between. In DNA form, the CDR3 reads TGTGCCAGCAGTAGCAATGAGCAGTTCTTC. Residues: CASSSNEQFF. Together with reference TRBV28 and TRBJ2-1, the CDR3 gives the full variable domain: DVKVTQSSRYLVKRTGEKVFLECVQDMDHENMFWYRQDPGLGLRLIYFSYDVKMKEKGDIPEGYSVSREKKERFSLILESASTNQTSMYLCASSSNEQFFGPGTRLTVL.

About this clone: Different DNA sequences within this sample yield the same CDR3. J is TRBJ2-1 and V is TRBV7-3, with D possibly being TRBD1 or TRBD2 (6 bases each). This CDR3 has 15 amino acids. From germline, CDR1 is SGHTA and CDR2 FQGTGA. Trimming took off 2 bases at V and 2 bases at J, with 10 bases between the two ends. CDR3: CASSLAGGPYNEQFF. CDR3 nucleotide sequence: TGTGCCAGCAGCTTAGCCGGGGGCCCCTACAATGAGCAGTTCTTC.

This clone was recorded only once. CDR3 protein: CASSLWGGGVTYEQYF. In DNA, the CDR3 is TGTGCCAGCAGTTTATGGGGGGGCGGGGTGACCTACGAGCAGTACTTC. The chain uses TRBV27 and TRBJ2-7, with D tentatively TRBD2 (7 bases). The CDR3 runs to 16 residues. The V and J ends lost 1 base and 2 bases respectively, with 15 bases between them. Per germline, CDR1 MNHEY and CDR2 SMNVEV (reference sequence).

The chain uses TRBV5-4 and TRBJ1-2, with 9 bases matching TRBD1. With V trimmed by 4 bases and J by 3 bases, 4 bases remained unmatched. Germline V gene data show CDR1 as SGHNT and CDR2 as YYREEE (reference sequence). CDR3 length: 14 residues. CDR3 in DNA: TGTGCCAGCAGCCTGGACAGGGGTTACTATGGCTACACCTTC. Amino acid sequence: CASSLDRGYYGYTF.

The chain joins TRBV3-1 (or the pseudogene TRBV3-2) to TRBJ2-7; a weak D match, TRBD1 (6 bases). V was shortened by 1 base and J by 5 bases, with 15 bases between the two germline ends. The CDR3 sequence is 15 residues long. The germline V gene encodes CDR1 LGHDT and CDR2 YNNKEL (reference sequence). The CDR3 is CASSQARTGTHEQYF. CDR3 coding DNA: TGTGCCAGCAGCCAAGCCAGAACAGGGACCCACGAGCAGTACTTC.

The chain carries TRBV7-8 and TRBJ1-3, with D perhaps TRBD1 (6 bases). CDR3 size: 16 residues. CDR1 SGHVS and CDR2 FQNEAQ come from the germline V gene. Trimming shortened V by 1 base and J by 4 bases, and 14 bases separated the two germline ends. The CDR3 reads CASSLVRPGHGNTIYF. The CDR3 bases are TGTGCCAGCAGCTTAGTTCGTCCGGGACACGGAAACACCATATATTTT.

The rearrangement links TRBV4-3 to TRBJ2-7; D call uncertain. V was shortened by 0 bases and J by 4 bases, with 10 bases between the two germline ends. CDR1 LGHNA and CDR2 YSLEER come from the germline V gene. This CDR3 contains 14 residues. The CDR3 spells CASSQDSAAYEQYF. For the CDR3, the DNA is TGCGCCAGCAGCCAAGATTCGGCCGCTTACGAGCAGTACTTC.

In nucleotides, the CDR3 is TGTGCCAGCAGCTTTGGACAGGGGGCAGGGCAGCCCCAGCATTTT. It codes for CASSFGQGAGQPQHF. The rearrangement uses TRBV7-2 and TRBJ1-5, with 11 bases fitting TRBD1. V lost 3 bases and J lost 7; bases outside the gene matches: 5. Looked up from germline, CDR1 is SGHTA and CDR2 is FQGNSA. The CDR3 is 15 residues long.

In DNA, the CDR3 is TGTGCCAGCAGCTTAAGGTCTGGCGGGGAGCTGTTTTTT. It codes for CASSLRSGGELFF. V usage is TRBV7-2 and J usage is TRBJ2-2; no clear D. V lost 2 bases, J lost 7 bases, and 8 bases lay in between. The CDR3 runs to 13 residues. Germline V gene sequence: CDR1 SGHTA, CDR2 FQGNSA.

In its sample, this clone was seen once. The chain joins TRBV9 to TRBJ2-1; 10 nucleotides match TRBD2. This CDR3 is 15 amino acids long. Losses at the gene ends were 4 bases for V and 4 bases for J; bases not matched to a gene: 5. The germline V gene has CDR1 SGDLS and CDR2 YYNGEE. For the CDR3, the DNA is TGTGCCAGCAGCTTGGGGACTAGCGCGTACAATGAGCAGTTCTTC. This codes for CASSLGTSAYNEQFF.

CDR3 DNA sequence: TGTGCCAGCAGCTTAAGCTCAGGACCGGCGAGTGAGCAGTTCTTC. Protein product: CASSLSSGPASEQFF. The chain employs TRBV7-3 and TRBJ2-1; D not resolved. From germline, CDR1 is SGHTA and CDR2 FQGTGA. This CDR3 spans 15 amino acids. Between the trimmed V and J ends, which lost 1 base and 9 bases, there was a span of 16 bases.

The genes are TRBV6-1 and TRBJ2-7, with D possibly TRBD1 on 5 matching bases. Germline values: CDR1 MNHNS, CDR2 SASEGT. V was shortened by 2 bases and J by 1 base, with 6 bases between the two germline ends. CDR3 length: 13 amino acids. CDR3 amino acids: CASSEYRSYEQYF. For the CDR3, the DNA is TGTGCCAGCAGTGAATACAGGTCCTACGAGCAGTACTTC.

This rearrangement joins TRBV4-3 to TRBJ1-1; unclear D gene. V was clipped by 0 bases and J by 8 bases, with 4 bases between them. The CDR3 length is 11 residues. The germline CDR1 and CDR2 sequences are LGHNA and YSLEER. Written as DNA, the CDR3 is TGCGCCAGCAGCCAAGACCAGGAAGCTTTCTTT. Its translation is CASSQDQEAFF.

V usage is TRBV10-2 and J usage is TRBJ2-7; weak D call: TRBD2 (5 bases). The V end lost 7 bases, the J end lost 6 bases, and 10 bases lay between the germline ends. In germline, CDR1 is WSHSY, CDR2 SAAADI. CDR3 length equals 11 residues. The CDR3 loop is CASTFEGEQYF. CDR3 nucleotides: TGCGCCAGCACGTTCGAGGGCGAGCAGTACTTC.